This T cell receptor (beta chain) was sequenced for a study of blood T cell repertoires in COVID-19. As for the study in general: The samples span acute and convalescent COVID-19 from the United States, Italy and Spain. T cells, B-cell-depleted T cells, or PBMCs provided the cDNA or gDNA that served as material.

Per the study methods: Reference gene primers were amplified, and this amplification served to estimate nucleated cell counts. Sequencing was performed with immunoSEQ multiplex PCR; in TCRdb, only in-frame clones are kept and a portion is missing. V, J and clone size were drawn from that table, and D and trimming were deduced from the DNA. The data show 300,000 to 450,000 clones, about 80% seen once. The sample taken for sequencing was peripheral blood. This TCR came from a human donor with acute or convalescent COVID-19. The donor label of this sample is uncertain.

CDR3 loop: CASSPPSSDEKLFF. The CDR3 DNA reads TGTGCCAGCTCACCTCCATCTAGCGATGAAAAACTGTTTTTT. This sequence joins TRBV18 and TRBJ1-4; no definite D call. This CDR3 region has 14 residues. V was cut by 3 bases and J by 6 bases, with 11 bases left in between. CDR1 and CDR2 from the germline V gene are KGHSH and LQKENI.